This TCR beta chain was captured by sequencing in a study of regulatory T cells in long-lasting Graves disease. Study context: Antithyroid drugs had been given to newly diagnosed Graves' patients for under 3 months. Study results and caveats: Persistent Graves' patients had lower TCR diversity than newly diagnosed ones. Persistent patients shared more public clonotypes (about 2,600) than new patients (about 1,000).

In its sample, this clonotype was seen many times. Its antigen is as yet unknown. Trimming removed 0 bases at V and 2 bases at J, with 11 bases between. There are 15 residues in the CDR3. Time point: newly diagnosed GD, antithyroid drugs for less than 3 months. The TCR library was made from RNA that had been extracted from PBMCs in TRIzol. For TCR beta, libraries came from iRepertoire HTBI primers and Arm-PCR of CDR3 regions. Each CDR3 protein is one row after TCRdb ran MiXCR on the multiplex PCR reads. This table has approximately 540,000 distinct CDR3 sequences, 12% appearing once. This sample also appeared in a second study, on T cells in Graves' hyperthyroidism and ophthalmopathy. As reported in that work: No progression to ophthalmopathy during 18 months of follow-up defined stable disease.

The sequence came from a woman aged 30 to 39 with Graves disease. The sequenced sample was peripheral blood mononuclear cells (PBMCs), obtained at new diagnosis, from a patient treated with antithyroid drugs. This sequence joins TRBV12-3 or TRBV12-4 and TRBJ2-7; perhaps TRBD1 as D (5 bases). DNA for the CDR3: TGTGCCAGCAGTTTAGCGCAGAAGGGGCCCTACGAGCAGTACTTC. It is translated as CASSLAQKGPYEQYF.